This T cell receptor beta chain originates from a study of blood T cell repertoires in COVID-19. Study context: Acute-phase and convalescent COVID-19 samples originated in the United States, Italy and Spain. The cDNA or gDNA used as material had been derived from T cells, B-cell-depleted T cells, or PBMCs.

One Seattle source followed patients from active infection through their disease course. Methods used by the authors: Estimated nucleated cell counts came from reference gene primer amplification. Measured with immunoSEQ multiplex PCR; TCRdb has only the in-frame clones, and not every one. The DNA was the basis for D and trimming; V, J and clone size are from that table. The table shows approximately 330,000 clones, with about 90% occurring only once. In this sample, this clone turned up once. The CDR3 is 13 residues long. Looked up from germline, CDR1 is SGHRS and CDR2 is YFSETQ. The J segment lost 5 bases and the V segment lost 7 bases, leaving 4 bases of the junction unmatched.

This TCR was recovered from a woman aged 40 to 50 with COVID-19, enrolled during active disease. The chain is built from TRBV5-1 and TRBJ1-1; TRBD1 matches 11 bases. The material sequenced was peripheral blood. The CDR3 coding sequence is TGCGCCAGCGGACAGGGGGCCGAGACTGAAGCTTTCTTT. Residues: CASGQGAETEAFF. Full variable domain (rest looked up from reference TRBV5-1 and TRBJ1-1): KAGVTQTPRYLIKTRGQQVTLSCSPISGHRSVSWYQQTPGQGLQFLFEYFSETQRNKGNFPGRFSGRQFSNSRSEMNVSTLELGDSALYLCASGQGAETEAFFGQGTRLTVV.